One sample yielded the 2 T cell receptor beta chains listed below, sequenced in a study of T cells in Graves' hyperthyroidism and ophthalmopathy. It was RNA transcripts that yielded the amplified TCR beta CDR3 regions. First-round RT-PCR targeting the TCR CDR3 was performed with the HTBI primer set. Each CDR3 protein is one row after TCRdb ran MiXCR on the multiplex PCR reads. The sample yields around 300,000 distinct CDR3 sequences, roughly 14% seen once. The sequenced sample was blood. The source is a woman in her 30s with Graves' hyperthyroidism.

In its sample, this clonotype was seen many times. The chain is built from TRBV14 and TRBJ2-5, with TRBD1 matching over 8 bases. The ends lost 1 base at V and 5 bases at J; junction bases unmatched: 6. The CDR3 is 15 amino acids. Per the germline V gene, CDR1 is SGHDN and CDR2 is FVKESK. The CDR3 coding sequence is TGTGCCAGCAGCCAAGGAGGGACAGGCTGGGAGACCCAGTACTTC. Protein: CASSQGGTGWETQYF. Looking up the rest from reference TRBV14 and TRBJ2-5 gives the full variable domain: EAGVTQFPSHSVIEKGQTVTLRCDPISGHDNLYWYRRVMGKEIKFLLHFVKESKQDESGMPNNRFLAERTGGTYSTLKVQPAELEDSGVYFCASSQGGTGWETQYFGPGTRLLVL.

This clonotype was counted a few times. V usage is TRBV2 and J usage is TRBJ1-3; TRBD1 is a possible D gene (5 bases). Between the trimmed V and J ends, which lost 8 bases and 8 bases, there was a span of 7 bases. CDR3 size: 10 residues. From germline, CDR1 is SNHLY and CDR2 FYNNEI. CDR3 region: CASRGDTIYF. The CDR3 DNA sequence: TGTGCCAGCCGGGGGGACACCATATATTTT.